There are many counts of the clone carrying this T cell receptor beta chain. These data are taken from a study of CD8 T cells in ankylosing spondylitis. TCRdb reprocessed the 5' RACE reads via MiXCR and lists one record per CDR3 protein. The data contain around 25,000 distinct CDR3 sequences, 17% of them singletons. CDR1 and CDR2 (germline): SQVTM, ANQGSEA. This CDR3 is 13 amino acids long. V lost 6 bases and J 6 bases, leaving 14 bases between the germline ends. The TCR was taken from a male donor with ankylosing spondylitis or in good health (not recorded which). The sequenced sample was blood. V usage is TRBV29-1 and J usage is TRBJ2-2; either TRBD1 or TRBD2 may fit D (5 bases each). For the CDR3, the DNA is TGCAGCGTCTGGTGGGGGATGGCCGGGGAGCTGTTTTTT. It encodes CSVWWGMAGELFF.